This entry lists 5 T cell receptor beta chains sequenced from one sample in a study of cytomegalovirus exposure and HLA in healthy donors (dated by TCRdb to the late 2010s). The protocol used for the library was the immunoSEQ multiplex PCR assay. A mixture of 60 forward primers for TCR Vbeta segments and 13 reverse primers for TCR Jbeta segments was used in the multiplex PCR. TCRdb obtained this table from immuneACCESS and retained in-frame rearrangements with V and J assigned. These tables miss some clones; where compared with another copy, unresolved V genes account for less than half of the shortfall, and the remainder is unexplained. The sample table gives roughly 120,000 clones. About 2.2% of the sample lies in the top ten. The sample comprised PBMCs. The source is a man aged 40-50 years in good health and CMV-seronegative.

The chain employs TRBV7-6 and TRBJ2-3; D is undetermined. The germline CDR1 and CDR2 sequences are SGHVS and FNYEAQ. V lost 2 bases to trimming and J lost 2 bases, with 14 bases between them. This CDR3 has 16 amino acids. The CDR3 nucleotides read TGTGCCAGCAGCTTATACAGCAGCCCGTCCACAGATACGCAGTATTTT. It codes for CASSLYSSPSTDTQYF.

The V and J genes are TRBV15 and TRBJ2-7, with 8 bases aligning to TRBD2. In germline, CDR1 is LNHNV, CDR2 YYDKDF (reference sequence). The CDR3 is 16 residues long. Trimming cost V 1 base and J 7 bases; bases outside gene matches: 12. The CDR3 DNA follows: TGTGCCACCAGCAGAGGTTCTGGAGCGGGAGCCGGGGAGCAGTACTTC. Translating it yields CATSRGSGAGAGEQYF.

The V and J genes are TRBV30 and TRBJ2-7, with D maybe TRBD2 (5 bases). Trimming took 2 bases from V and 4 from J, leaving 9 bases between them. The CDR3 extends over 12 amino acids. CDR1 is GTSNPN and CDR2 is SVGIG in the germline V gene (reference sequence). The CDR3 is CAWSPGIYEQYF. The CDR3 DNA is TGTGCCTGGAGTCCCGGGATTTACGAGCAGTACTTC.

The chain carries TRBV11-2 and TRBJ2-2; possibly TRBD2 for D (5 bases). Germline-derived CDR1 and CDR2 are SGHAT and FQNNGV. Between the trimmed V and J ends, which lost 5 bases and 4 bases, there was a span of 17 bases. This CDR3 spans 16 amino acids. Written as DNA, the CDR3 is TGTGCCAGCAGCCGGCAGGTAGCGTCTAGCACCGGGGAGCTGTTTTTT. The encoded protein is CASSRQVASSTGELFF.

This chain joins TRBV5-1 and TRBJ2-6; 10 nucleotides line up with TRBD2. The CDR3 is 17 amino acids. Losses at the gene ends were 2 bases for V and 3 bases for J; bases not matched to a gene: 5. The V gene's germline CDR1 is SGHRS and CDR2 YFSETQ. The CDR3: CASSFLAGGSGANVLTF. The DNA of the CDR3 is TGCGCCAGCAGCTTCTTAGCGGGAGGTAGTGGGGCCAACGTCCTGACTTTC.